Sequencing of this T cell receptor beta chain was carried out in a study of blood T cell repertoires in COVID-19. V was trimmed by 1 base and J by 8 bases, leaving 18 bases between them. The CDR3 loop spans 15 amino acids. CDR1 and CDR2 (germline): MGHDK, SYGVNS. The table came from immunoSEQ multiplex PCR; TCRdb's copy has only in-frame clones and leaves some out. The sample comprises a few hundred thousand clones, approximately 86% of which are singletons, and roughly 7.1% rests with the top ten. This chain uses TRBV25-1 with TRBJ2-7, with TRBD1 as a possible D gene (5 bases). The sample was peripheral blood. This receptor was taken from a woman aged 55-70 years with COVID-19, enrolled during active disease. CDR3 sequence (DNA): TGTGCCAGCAGTGAATCTGGCAGGACAATTTGGAAGCAGTACTTC. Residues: CASSESGRTIWKQYF.